This T cell receptor (beta chain) came from a study of response to subunit inactivated influenza vaccine. TCRdb reprocessed the RT-PCR reads via MiXCR and lists one record per CDR3 protein. Of under 200,000 distinct CDR3 sequences listed, approximately 12% are singletons. In this sample, this clonotype turned up a few times. These records were also assigned to another study, of T cells expressing NK-cell markers. In that study: UMIs were included in TCR beta cDNA generated by 5'RACE template switching. Seropositivity for HCMV was found in seven of the eight sequenced donors, with one seronegative. Topping the CD3+CD56-NKG2C+ fraction as well were these clonotypes, in a few donors.

This sequence was found in a man aged 45-60 years who received an inactivated influenza vaccine. The material sequenced was CD8+ T cells sorted from PBMCs, taken 11 to 12 days after vaccination.

The CDR3 region is CATSDLSGLLFF. CDR3 DNA sequence: TGTGCCACCAGTGATTTGTCGGGACTCCTGTTTTTT. The J gene is TRBJ1-4, the V gene TRBV24-1, with D perhaps TRBD1 (5 bases). The CDR3 runs 12 residues. The V gene lost 0 bases and the J gene lost 14 bases, with 9 bases spanning the gap. CDR1 is KGHDR, CDR2 SFDVKD, per germline.